This T cell receptor (beta chain) stems from a study of blood T cell repertoires in COVID-19 (TCRdb year 2020). Background on the whole study: The collaborator samples originated in the United States, Italy and Spain and spanned the acute and convalescent phases of COVID-19. The dataset comprised deeply sampled blood TCRbeta repertoires from subjects exposed to, actively infected with, or recovered from COVID-19. The samples were drawn from the first 160 participants of the ongoing ImmuneRACE study and from under 1,500 subjects provided by 6 global collaborators. The repertoires were released in a freely available public database intended as a resource for research on the immune response to SARS-CoV-2. Nearly every sample came with metadata listing a de-identified subject ID, COVID-19 status, age in years and sex. HLA class I and class II types, where available, came from metadata supplied by the sample provider rather than from assay-based typing. The prospective study material was composed of cDNA or gDNA derived from T cells, B-cell-depleted T cells, or PBMCs. The research as a whole found: The amount of clinical and demographic metadata varied by source and participant and was provided uncurated.

The CDR3 sequence holds 14 residues, the cysteine and phenylalanine included. Only the CDR3 part of the read is kept: 42 bases, read in frame from the first base. At the junction V is shortened by 7 bases and J by 4 bases, with 16 bases in between. In the germline V gene (reference sequence), CDR1 corresponds to SEHNR and CDR2 to FQNEAQ. On this clone: It lacks a known antigen. The record has no base qualities; no much larger clone is one base away.

TCRbeta CDR3 regions were amplified from genomic DNA using the immunoSEQ Assay, a bias-controlled multiplex PCR. In the authors' own workflow: Within the assay, amplification of reference gene primers was used to estimate how many nucleated cells each sample contained. To quantify the absolute abundance of each unique TCRbeta CDR3 rearrangement, sequence reads were collapsed and filtered. For each sample, productive Simpson clonality was calculated as the square root of Simpson's diversity index over productive rearrangements. Held by TCRdb, this immuneACCESS table contains in-frame sequences only and omits some clones. Under half of the omission traces to an unresolved V gene where checked; the cause of the rest is unknown. The V and J calls and clone size are taken from that table; D and trimming were inferred from the DNA. The sample profile shows under 250,000 clones; 80% to 85% of them were found once. The biggest ten clones account for around 3.4% of the sample.

Each collaborating institution followed its own protocols to collect whole blood in K2EDTA tubes. Collaborator samples were shipped for TCRbeta analysis as frozen whole blood, isolated PBMCs, or DNA extracted from either sample type. This clonotype originated in a woman aged 18 to 35 with acute or convalescent COVID-19. Material: peripheral blood. The rearrangement joined TRBV7-9 to TRBJ1-1; too little of a D gene remains to name it. In nucleotide form, the sequence is TGTGCCAGCAAGCTTAATATGGAGGGCACTGAAGCTTTCTTT. Its protein is CASKLNMEGTEAFF.